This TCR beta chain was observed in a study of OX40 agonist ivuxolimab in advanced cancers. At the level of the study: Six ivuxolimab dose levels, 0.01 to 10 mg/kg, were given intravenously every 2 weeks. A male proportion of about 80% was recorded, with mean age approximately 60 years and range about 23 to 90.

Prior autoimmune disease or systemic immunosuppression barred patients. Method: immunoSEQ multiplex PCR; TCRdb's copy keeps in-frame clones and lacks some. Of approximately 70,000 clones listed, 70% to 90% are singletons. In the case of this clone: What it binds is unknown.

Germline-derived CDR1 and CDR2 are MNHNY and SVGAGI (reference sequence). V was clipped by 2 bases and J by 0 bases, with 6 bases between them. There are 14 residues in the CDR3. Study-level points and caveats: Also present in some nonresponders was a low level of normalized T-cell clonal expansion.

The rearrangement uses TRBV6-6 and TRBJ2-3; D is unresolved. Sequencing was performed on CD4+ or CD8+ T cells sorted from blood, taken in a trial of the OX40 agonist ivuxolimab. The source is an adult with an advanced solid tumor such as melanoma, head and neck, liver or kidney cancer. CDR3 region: CASSYIESTDTQYF. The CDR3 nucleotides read TGTGCCAGCAGTTACATAGAGAGCACAGATACGCAGTATTTT.